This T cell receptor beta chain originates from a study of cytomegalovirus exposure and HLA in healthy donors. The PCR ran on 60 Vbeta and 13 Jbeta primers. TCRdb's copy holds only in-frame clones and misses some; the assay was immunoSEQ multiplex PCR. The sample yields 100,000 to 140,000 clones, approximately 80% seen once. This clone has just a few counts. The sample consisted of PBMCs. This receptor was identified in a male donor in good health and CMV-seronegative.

CDR3 protein: CASSQGPLKRSEQFF. In DNA, the CDR3 is TGCGCCAGCAGCCAAGGACCCCTCAAGCGAAGCGAGCAGTTCTTC. The chain couples TRBV4-1 to TRBJ2-1; the D is unclear. The V gene's germline CDR1 is MGHRA and CDR2 YSYEKL. Trimming stripped 1 base from V and 10 bases from J, with 17 bases between. This CDR3 region has 15 residues.